This entry describes one T cell receptor beta chain. It has no known antigen specificity. The record has no base qualities; no much larger clone is one base away. The data stem from a study of blood T cell repertoires in COVID-19 (TCRdb year 2020). At the level of the whole study: The collaborator samples originated in the United States, Italy and Spain and spanned the acute and convalescent phases of COVID-19. The prospective study material was composed of cDNA or gDNA derived from T cells, B-cell-depleted T cells, or PBMCs. The dataset comprised deeply sampled blood TCRbeta repertoires from subjects exposed to, actively infected with, or recovered from COVID-19. The repertoires were made available in a free public database intended to serve as a resource for research on the immune response to SARS-CoV-2. The samples were drawn from the first 160 participants of the ongoing ImmuneRACE study and from some 1,300 subjects provided by 6 global collaborators. Sample metadata almost always included a de-identified subject ID, COVID-19 status, age in years and sex. Where available, HLA class I and class II types were taken from metadata supplied by the sample provider and were not determined by assay-based typing. Results and caveats for the whole study, not just this receptor: How much clinical and demographic metadata was included differed by source and by participant, and the metadata was provided uncurated.

TCRbeta CDR3 regions were amplified from genomic DNA using the immunoSEQ Assay, a bias-controlled multiplex PCR. The authors' pipeline ran thus. The number of nucleated cells in each sample was estimated from the amplification of reference gene primers within the assay. Sequence reads were collapsed and filtered to measure the absolute abundance of every unique TCRbeta CDR3 rearrangement. For each sample, productive Simpson clonality was calculated as the square root of Simpson's diversity index across productive rearrangements. TCRdb re-hosts the immuneACCESS table, in-frame sequences only. Its copies lack some clones; in the studies checked, an unresolved V gene accounts for under half of them, and the cause for the rest is not known. That table is the source of V, J and clone size, and D and trimming were worked out from the DNA. This sample lists approximately 100,000 clones; about 91% were detected once. The ten largest clonotypes hold 17% of the sample.

Whole blood was collected in K2EDTA tubes by collaborating institutions according to the institutions' own protocols. For TCRbeta analysis, collaborators shipped samples as frozen whole blood, isolated PBMCs, or DNA extracted from either of those sample types. V is pared back by 0 bases and J by 1 base, with 10 bases lying between the germline termini. There are 15 amino acids in the CDR3, from cysteine to phenylalanine inclusive. Only CDR3 DNA remains: 45 bases, in frame from the first base. Looking up the germline V gene yields CDR1 SGHTS and CDR2 YDEGEE. Sequencing was performed on peripheral blood. The sequence joins TRBV5-8 to TRBJ2-5, with TRBD1 tentatively as D gene (6 bases match). The clonotype comes from a man between 45 and 60 years old with acute or convalescent COVID-19. The base sequence is TGTGCCAGCAGCTTGGCCGGACAGACCCAAGAGACCCAGTACTTC. Protein translation: CASSLAGQTQETQYF. This CDR3, with the reference TRBV5-8 and TRBJ2-5 proteins standing in past its ends, gives the full variable domain EAGVTQSPTHLIKTRGQQATLRCSPISGHTSVYWYQQALGLGLQFLLWYDEGEERNRGNFPPRFSGRQFPNYSSELNVNALELEDSALYLCASSLAGQTQETQYFGPGTRLLVL.